These 23 T cell receptor beta chains were all obtained from the same sample, sequenced in a study of regulatory T cells in long-lasting Graves disease. CDR3-region Arm-PCR and iRepertoire HTBI primers produced the TCR beta libraries. Each CDR3 protein gets one entry after TCRdb re-called the multiplex PCR reads with MiXCR. This sample has approximately 400,000 distinct CDR3 sequences; about 10% occur once, and the top ten carry about 20%. Time point: newly diagnosed GD, antithyroid drugs for less than 3 months. PBMCs provided the RNA from which the TCR library was made. The sample was also reused in another study, on T cells in Graves' hyperthyroidism and ophthalmopathy.

The material was peripheral blood mononuclear cells (PBMCs), obtained at new diagnosis, from a patient treated with antithyroid drugs. The receptor source for this set is a woman aged 18-30 years with Graves disease.

This clonotype occurred a few times. Because it lacks the conserved phenylalanine or tryptophan at the end, this CDR3 is likely a read error. The chain employs TRBV2 and TRBJ1-2; D is unresolved. CDR3 length equals 12 residues. Trimming cost V 7 bases and J 4 bases, with 10 bases left between them. Germline-derived CDR1 and CDR2 are SNHLY and FYNNEI. CDR3 loop: CASIGQFYGYTS. The CDR3 DNA sequence: TGTGCCAGCATTGGGCAGTTCTATGGCTACACCTCC.

A remark on this clonotype: This may arise from a read error, as a much more abundant clone is one base away. The chain employs TRBV10-3 and TRBJ1-1; D is unresolved. CDR1 is ENHRY and CDR2 is SYGVKD in the germline V gene. CDR3 length: 13 residues. The CDR3 sequence is CVISVETRTEAFF. In nucleotides, the CDR3 is TGTGTCATCAGTGTTGAGACCCGGACTGAAGCTTTCTTT.

This clonotype was seen at least ten times. The CDR3 nucleotides read TGTGCCAGCAGCTTAGAACCACTAGCGGGCACAGATACGCAGTATTTT. Translation gives CASSLEPLAGTDTQYF. The V call is TRBV7-2, the J call TRBJ2-3; 8 bases are shared with TRBD2. This CDR3 region has 16 residues. Unmatched junction bases numbered 4, after V lost 1 base and J lost 1 base. Germline CDR1 is SGHTA and CDR2 is FQGNSA. Filled out from reference TRBV7-2 and TRBJ2-3, the complete variable domain reads GAGVSQSPSNKVTEKGKDVELRCDPISGHTALYWYRQSLGQGLEFLIYFQGNSAPDKSGLPSDRFSAERTGGSVSTLTIQRTQQEDSAVYLCASSLEPLAGTDTQYFGPGTRLTVL.

There are many counts of this clonotype. This chain joins TRBV6-1 and TRBJ2-1, with TRBD2 matching 10 bases. Germline trimming cut 2 bases from V and 2 bases from J; bases unmatched to any gene: 9. The CDR3 loop spans 18 amino acids. Germline V gene sequence: CDR1 MNHNS, CDR2 SASEGT. The CDR3 coding sequence is TGTGCCAGCAGTGAAACTAGCGGGATCCCAGTTACCTACAATGAGCAGTTCTTC. Translation gives CASSETSGIPVTYNEQFF.

This chain links TRBV20-1 with TRBJ2-2; unclear D gene. Between the trimmed V and J ends, which lost 2 bases and 4 bases, there was a span of 17 bases. The germline CDR1 and CDR2 sequences are DFQATT and SNEGSKA (reference sequence). This CDR3 is 16 amino acids long. This CDR3 reads CSARPTKPGRTGELFF. The CDR3 coding sequence is TGCAGTGCTAGACCTACAAAGCCCGGGCGCACCGGGGAGCTGTTTTTT.

This rearrangement joins TRBV7-9 to TRBJ2-1; D gene uncertain. The V end lost 5 bases, the J end lost 7 bases, and 9 bases lay between the germline ends. The CDR3 sequence is 12 residues long. CDR1 is SEHNR, CDR2 FQNEAQ, per germline (reference sequence). CDR3 sequence reads: CASSTTWNEQFF. CDR3 sequence (DNA): TGTGCCAGCAGCACCACGTGGAATGAGCAGTTCTTC.

The J gene is TRBJ2-2, the V gene TRBV7-9; 8 bases are shared with TRBD2. Germline V gene lookup returns CDR1 SEHNR and CDR2 FQNEAQ (reference sequence). Trimming cost V 8 bases and J 6 bases; bases outside gene matches: 5. CDR3 size: 13 residues. The CDR3 nucleotides read TGTGCCAGCGACAGAGCGGGAGCCGGGGAGCTGTTTTTT. Translating it yields CASDRAGAGELFF.

This clonotype appeared many times. V gene TRBV6-2 or TRBV6-3 combines with J gene TRBJ1-5, with 8 positions matching TRBD1. The CDR3 length is 17 residues. The V gene's germline CDR1 is MNHEY and CDR2 SVGEGT. V lost 6 bases and J lost 3; bases outside the gene matches: 13. The CDR3 is CASRPIRGDRSNQPQHF. In nucleotides, the CDR3 is TGTGCCAGCAGACCGATCCGAGGGGACAGGTCCAATCAGCCCCAGCATTTT.

On this clonotype itself: The likely explanation is a read error, given a far larger clone one base away. This chain uses TRBV12-3 or TRBV12-4 with TRBJ2-1; D is unclear. The J call may be in error: the DNA end matches TRBJ2-5 better. The CDR3 has 17 residues. The CDR3 DNA follows: TGTGCCAGCAGTTTCGAAATAGCTTACAATACCCAAGAGACCCAGTACTTC. Translation: CASSFEIAYNTQETQYF.

This clonotype was observed many times. The chain joins TRBV11-3 to TRBJ2-1, with 10 nucleotides matching TRBD2. CDR3 length: 15 amino acids. CDR1 is SGHNT and CDR2 is YENEEA in the germline V gene. V was pared by 5 bases and J by 7 bases, with 8 bases of the junction left unmatched. Written as DNA, the CDR3 is TGTGCCAGCAGCGTAGCGGGGGGTAGGGTTAATGAGCAGTTCTTC. It is translated as CASSVAGGRVNEQFF.

This clonotype was recorded at least ten times. As DNA, the CDR3 is TGTGCCAGCAGCTCAAGGGACCGCCCGAACACTGAAGCTTTCTTT. It encodes CASSSRDRPNTEAFF. The chain recombines TRBV13 with TRBJ1-1; tentatively, D is TRBD1 (5 bases). The CDR3 covers 15 residues. Germline CDR1 and CDR2: PRHDT and FYEKMQ (reference sequence). V was cut by 4 bases and J by 1 base, with 13 bases left in between.

This clonotype was seen ten or more times. This chain connects TRBV18 to TRBJ2-2; no firm D call. The CDR3 sequence is 14 residues long. V lost 3 bases and J 3 bases, leaving 8 bases between the germline ends. CDR1 is KGHSH and CDR2 is LQKENI in the germline V gene. The CDR3 protein is CASSPDGYTGELFF. CDR3 sequence (DNA): TGTGCCAGCTCACCGGACGGATACACCGGGGAGCTGTTTTTT.

This clonotype was counted many times. J is TRBJ2-1 and V is TRBV11-2; TRBD2 agrees at 10 bases. J gave up 4 bases and V 1 base, and 16 bases lay outside the gene matches. This CDR3 spans 20 amino acids. Germline V CDR1 and CDR2: SGHAT, FQNNGV. This CDR3 is CASSLVSLAGAHRDYNEQFF. DNA for the CDR3: TGTGCCAGCAGCTTAGTTAGCCTAGCGGGGGCGCATCGGGATTACAATGAGCAGTTCTTC.

In regard to this clonotype: This could be a read error, since a much larger clone is one nucleotide away. Since the CDR3 does not end with the conserved phenylalanine or tryptophan, this likely comes from a read error. The CDR3 loop reads CASSDFWGREPQHS. In DNA form, the CDR3 reads TGTGCCAGCAGTGACTTTTGGGGTCGGGAGCCCCAGCATTCT. The chain recombines TRBV6-4 with TRBJ1-5; D is ambiguous. The germline CDR1 and CDR2 sequences are MRHNA and SNTAGT. V dropped 1 base and J dropped 8 bases, with 12 bases sitting between them. This CDR3 contains 14 residues.

This clonotype was counted ten times or more. The chain recombines TRBV4-2 with TRBJ1-2, with 7 positions matching TRBD1. V was clipped by 1 base and J by 2 bases; unmatched bases: 1. Germline V lookup: CDR1 LGHNA, CDR2 YNFKEQ. The CDR3 is 14 residues long. CDR3 in DNA: TGTGCCAGCAGCCAAGGGGACAGAAACTATGGCTACACCTTC. It is translated as CASSQGDRNYGYTF.

This clonotype came up many times. V gene TRBV28 combines with J gene TRBJ2-1; D is ambiguous. CDR1 and CDR2 (germline): MDHEN, SYDVKM. The V gene lost 3 bases and the J gene lost 1 base, with 7 bases spanning the gap. The CDR3 sequence is 14 residues long. CDR3 DNA: TGTGCCAGCAGTTTGATAAGTTCCTACAATGAGCAGTTCTTC. It encodes CASSLISSYNEQFF.

The genes are TRBV30 and TRBJ1-5; 8 positions match TRBD1. The CDR3 totals 18 residues. Trimming took 6 bases from V and 0 from J; bases not matched to a gene: 16. The germline gives CDR1 GTSNPN, CDR2 SVGIG (reference sequence). The DNA of the CDR3 is TGTGCCTGTGCTTCAGACAGGGGATTGGGGTATAGCAATCAGCCCCAGCATTTT. This sequence encodes CACASDRGLGYSNQPQHF.

As to this clonotype: This likely traces to a read error, being one base from a far larger clone. The J gene is TRBJ2-2, the V gene TRBV7-9; D gene ambiguous. CDR3 length: 13 amino acids. Germline V lookup: CDR1 SEHNR, CDR2 FQNEAQ (reference sequence). CDR3 region: CAGSLSWAGELFF. The CDR3 DNA reads as TGTGCCGGCAGCTTAAGTTGGGCAGGGGAGCTGTTTTTT.

This clonotype was counted many times. The chain recombines TRBV5-1 with TRBJ1-2; the D is unclear. Germline V gene data show CDR1 as SGHRS and CDR2 as YFSETQ. Trimming took off 0 bases at V and 7 bases at J, with 10 bases between the two ends. The CDR3 spans 13 residues. This chain's CDR3 is CASSLGIERGYTF. The CDR3 DNA sequence: TGCGCCAGCAGCTTGGGAATCGAACGTGGCTACACCTTC.

This clonotype was seen ten or more times. CDR3 region: CASSLGLAGSSYEQYF. The CDR3 nucleotides are TGTGCCAGCAGTTTAGGGCTAGCGGGTAGCTCCTACGAGCAGTACTTC. The chain is built from TRBV27 and TRBJ2-7; TRBD2 aligns across 8 bases. Germline trimming cut 2 bases from V and 0 bases from J; bases unmatched to any gene: 6. Germline-derived CDR1 and CDR2 are MNHEY and SMNVEV (reference sequence). The CDR3 contains 16 residues.

This clonotype was seen many times. This chain connects TRBV14 to TRBJ2-7; D tentatively fits TRBD1 or TRBD2 (5 bases each). Germline-derived CDR1 and CDR2 are SGHDN and FVKESK. The CDR3 is made up of 17 amino acids. The V end lost 0 bases, the J end lost 7 bases, and 22 bases lay between the germline ends. CDR3 region: CASSQDITFQGVREQYF. The DNA of the CDR3 is TGTGCCAGCAGCCAAGACATAACGTTCCAGGGAGTCCGTGAGCAGTACTTC.

This clonotype was recorded only once. A read error is possible here, since a much larger clone lies one base away. The J gene is TRBJ2-5, the V gene TRBV20-1; D not certain. The CDR3 loop spans 13 amino acids. Germline V gene sequence: CDR1 DFQATT, CDR2 SNEGSKA (reference sequence). The CDR3 DNA reads TGCAGTGCTCGGTTGGGCGCCCAAGAGACCCAGCACTTC. Translation: CSARLGAQETQHF.

This clonotype was seen repeatedly, ten times or more. This sequence joins TRBV19 and TRBJ1-1, with D tentatively TRBD1 (6 bases). Germline V gives CDR1 LNHDA, CDR2 SQIVND (reference sequence). V shed 11 bases and J shed 7 bases, with 23 bases lying between them. The CDR3 has 14 residues. This CDR3 is CASTGWGALGEAFF. In DNA form, the CDR3 reads TGTGCCTCGACCGGCTGGGGGGCCCTTGGTGAAGCTTTCTTT.